These 15 T cell receptor beta chains originate from one sample sequenced in a study of response to subunit inactivated influenza vaccine. TCRdb ran MiXCR on the RT-PCR reads and lists one entry per CDR3 protein. The sample lists about 650,000 distinct CDR3 sequences; about 14% were seen once. Here the sequenced sample was PBMCs from blood, taken 14 to 15 days before vaccination. The source of these receptors is a man aged 50 or older who received an inactivated influenza vaccine.

This clonotype was found a few times. V usage is TRBV6-5 and J usage is TRBJ2-3; D gene unclear. The V gene lost 2 bases and the J gene lost 2 bases, with 8 bases spanning the gap. The germline V gene encodes CDR1 MNHEY and CDR2 SVGAGI. The CDR3 has 14 residues. DNA for the CDR3: TGTGCCAGCAGTTACCCAGCATTCACAGATACGCAGTATTTT. It encodes CASSYPAFTDTQYF.

This chain connects TRBV20-1 to TRBJ2-2, with D possibly TRBD2 on 5 matching bases. V lost 3 bases to trimming and J lost 0 bases, with 11 bases between them. This CDR3 has 15 residues. Germline V gene sequence: CDR1 DFQATT, CDR2 SNEGSKA (reference sequence). This chain's CDR3 is CSARIAGTNTGELFF. The CDR3 bases are TGCAGTGCTAGGATCGCGGGCACGAACACCGGGGAGCTGTTTTTT.

The chain employs TRBV5-1 and TRBJ1-4, with 7 bases matching TRBD1. This CDR3 contains 16 residues. In germline, CDR1 is SGHRS, CDR2 YFSETQ. Germline trimming cut 0 bases from V and 10 bases from J; bases unmatched to any gene: 12. CDR3: CASSLEPSGGVGKLFF. The CDR3 region has the DNA TGCGCCAGCAGCTTGGAACCCTCAGGGGGTGTCGGAAAACTGTTTTTT.

The chain has TRBV11-2 and TRBJ1-3; D gene unclear. Looked up from germline, CDR1 is SGHAT and CDR2 is FQNNGV. V lost 0 bases and J 2 bases, leaving 11 bases between the germline ends. There are 16 residues in the CDR3. In nucleotides, the CDR3 is TGTGCCAGCAGCTTAGAACAGACAAGAGCTGGAAACACCATATATTTT. Encoded protein: CASSLEQTRAGNTIYF. The full variable domain, its missing parts supplied by reference TRBV11-2 and TRBJ1-3, is EAGVAQSPRYKIIEKRQSVAFWCNPISGHATLYWYQQILGQGPKLLIQFQNNGVVDDSQLPKDRFSAERLKGVDSTLKIQPAKLEDSAVYLCASSLEQTRAGNTIYFGEGSWLTVV.

The CDR3 bases are TGCAGCGTTGCTGGGGGGACCATTGGAGGTGAGCAGTTCTTC. The encoded protein is CSVAGGTIGGEQFF. The gene calls are TRBV29-1 and TRBJ2-1; D possibly corresponds to TRBD2 (6 bases). Germline V gives CDR1 SQVTM, CDR2 ANQGSEA. The CDR3 covers 14 residues. V lost 4 bases, J lost 9 bases, and 19 bases lay in between.

This clonotype was recorded a few times. The chain uses TRBV20-1 and TRBJ2-7, with 10 bases identical to TRBD2. This CDR3 is built from 16 residues. CDR1 DFQATT and CDR2 SNEGSKA come from the germline V gene (reference sequence). V gave up 6 bases and J gave up 7 bases; unmatched junction bases: 18. In DNA form, the CDR3 reads TGCAGTGCCCCCCGATGGAGCGGGAGGGCCCCCAGGGAGCAGTACTTC. It yields the protein CSAPRWSGRAPREQYF.

This clonotype was seen at least ten times. The chain carries TRBV11-2 and TRBJ2-1; TRBD2 agrees at 12 bases. This CDR3 region has 19 residues. Looked up from germline, CDR1 is SGHAT and CDR2 is FQNNGV. J lost 0 bases, V lost 3 bases, and 9 bases had no gene match. In DNA, the CDR3 is TGTGCCAGCAGCTTGGATTGGACTAGCGGGGTTAGCTCCTACAATGAGCAGTTCTTC. Amino acids: CASSLDWTSGVSSYNEQFF.

In its sample, this clonotype was seen a few times. The CDR3 region is CASSWTGVSYNEQFF. In DNA, the CDR3 is TGCGCCAGCAGCTGGACTGGGGTTAGCTACAATGAGCAGTTCTTC. The chain uses TRBV5-1 and TRBJ2-1; D may be TRBD2 (5 bases). Trimming took off 3 bases at V and 3 bases at J, with 13 bases between the two ends. The CDR3 spans 15 residues. In germline, CDR1 is SGHRS, CDR2 YFSETQ.

This clonotype was picked up a small number of times. The chain is built from TRBV28 and TRBJ2-5; D remains ambiguous. CDR1 is MDHEN and CDR2 is SYDVKM in the germline V gene. V was shortened by 5 bases and J by 3 bases, with 10 bases between the two germline ends. This CDR3 region has 13 residues. The CDR3 nucleotides read TGTGCCAGCAGTCACGGACCAAAAGAGACCCAGTACTTC. Its translation: CASSHGPKETQYF. The variable domain in full, with the rest retrieved from reference TRBV28 and TRBJ2-5, is DVKVTQSSRYLVKRTGEKVFLECVQDMDHENMFWYRQDPGLGLRLIYFSYDVKMKEKGDIPEGYSVSREKKERFSLILESASTNQTSMYLCASSHGPKETQYFGPGTRLLVL.

The rearrangement uses TRBV7-8 and TRBJ2-2, with D hard to call. The CDR3 contains 14 residues. V was trimmed by 3 bases and J by 3 bases, leaving 8 bases between them. Germline V CDR1 and CDR2: SGHVS, FQNEAQ. For the CDR3, the DNA is TGTGCCAGCAGCTTTGCAGGTTACACCGGGGAGCTGTTTTTT. Its translation is CASSFAGYTGELFF.

The V call is TRBV12-5, the J call TRBJ2-2; 9 bases map to TRBD1. The germline CDR1 and CDR2 sequences are LGHNT and FRNRAP. V gave up 4 bases and J gave up 7 bases; unmatched junction bases: 7. The CDR3 extends over 15 amino acids. CDR3 sequence: CASGSGQGPIGELFF. In DNA, the CDR3 is TGTGCTAGTGGTTCTGGACAGGGGCCCATCGGGGAGCTGTTTTTT.

The rearrangement uses TRBV7-2 and TRBJ2-2; no firm D call. This CDR3 spans 16 amino acids. V dropped 3 bases and J dropped 1 base, with 12 bases sitting between them. Looked up from germline, CDR1 is SGHTA and CDR2 is FQGNSA. The CDR3 DNA follows: TGTGCCAGCAGCTTGGCGTCACTCTTGAACACCGGGGAGCTGTTTTTT. It is translated as CASSLASLLNTGELFF.

This clonotype has ten or more counts. The chain carries TRBV28 and TRBJ2-3, with TRBD2 identical over 10 bases. CDR1 and CDR2 (germline): MDHEN, SYDVKM. The CDR3 has 18 amino acids. Germline trimming cut 4 bases from V and 5 bases from J; bases unmatched to any gene: 15. In DNA form, the CDR3 reads TGTGCCAGCAGTTCCCCCCTTGAAGCGGGGGGGCCGGGAGATACGCAGTATTTT. Amino acids: CASSSPLEAGGPGDTQYF.

This clonotype has just a few counts. CDR3 DNA sequence: TGTGCCAGCAGTTTAGGCGGACTAGCGGGCGAAAACATTCAGTACTTC. Protein: CASSLGGLAGENIQYF. The chain carries TRBV28 and TRBJ2-4, with TRBD2 matching over 11 bases. Trimming at V came to 2 bases and at J to 5 bases, leaving 5 bases not matched to a gene. The CDR3 sequence is 16 residues long. Germline V gene data show CDR1 as MDHEN and CDR2 as SYDVKM.

This sequence joins TRBV5-1 and TRBJ2-3; D perhaps matches TRBD2 (6 bases). With 4 bases removed from V and 2 bases from J, the gap between germline ends came to 14 bases. The CDR3 extends over 15 amino acids. Germline CDR1 SGHRS, CDR2 YFSETQ. Here the CDR3 reads CASSGGLQDTDTQYF. CDR3 nucleotide sequence: TGCGCCAGCAGCGGGGGACTTCAAGACACAGATACGCAGTATTTT.